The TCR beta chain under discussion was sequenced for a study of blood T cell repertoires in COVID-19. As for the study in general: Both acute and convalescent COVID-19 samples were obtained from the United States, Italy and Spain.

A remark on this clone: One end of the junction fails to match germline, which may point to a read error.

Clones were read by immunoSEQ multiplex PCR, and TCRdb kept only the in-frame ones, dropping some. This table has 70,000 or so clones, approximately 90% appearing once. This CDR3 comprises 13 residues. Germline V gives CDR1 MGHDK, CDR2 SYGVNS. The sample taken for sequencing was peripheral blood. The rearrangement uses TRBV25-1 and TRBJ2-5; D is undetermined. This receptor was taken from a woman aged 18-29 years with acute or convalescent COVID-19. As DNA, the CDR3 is TGTGCCAGCAGTCAATACGGAGAAGAGACCCAGTACTTC. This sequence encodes CASSQYGEETQYF.